These 26 T cell receptor beta chains were all obtained from the same sample, sequenced in a study of blood T cell repertoires in COVID-19. Measured with immunoSEQ multiplex PCR; TCRdb has only the in-frame clones, and not every one. The sample records hundreds of thousands of clones, 87% being singletons. The source material was PBMCs or T cells enriched from blood (not recorded which). These receptors were taken from a man aged 40-55 years in a cohort exposed to, infected with or recovered from COVID-19 (not recorded which).

The J gene is TRBJ1-4, the V gene TRBV6-5; D not resolved. CDR1 and CDR2 from the germline V gene are MNHEY and SVGAGI. The CDR3 spans 13 residues. The germline V and J ends were trimmed by 8 bases and 8 bases, with 15 bases remaining between them. The CDR3 loop is CASGIGEREKLFF. For the CDR3, the DNA is TGTGCCAGCGGGATCGGGGAGAGGGAAAAACTGTTTTTT.

The rearrangement joins TRBV19 to TRBJ1-5, with D tentatively TRBD1 (5 bases). Germline CDR1 is LNHDA and CDR2 is SQIVND (reference sequence). The CDR3 contains 13 residues. V gave up 7 bases and J gave up 5 bases, with 12 bases separating them. CDR3 loop: CASTGQGDQPQHF. The CDR3 nucleotides read TGTGCCAGTACCGGGCAGGGTGATCAGCCCCAGCATTTT.

The CDR3 nucleotides are TGTGCCAGCAGTGGCTGGGACAGGGGGCCTGAAGCTTTCTTT. Encoded protein: CASSGWDRGPEAFF. The rearrangement links TRBV27 to TRBJ1-1, with 12 bases lining up with TRBD1. The CDR3 runs 14 residues. Germline assignment: CDR1 MNHEY and CDR2 SMNVEV (reference sequence). Germline trimming cut 5 bases from V and 6 bases from J; bases unmatched to any gene: 4.

CDR3 region: CASSLSGNYGYTF. The CDR3 bases are TGTGCCAGCAGCTTATCAGGAAACTATGGCTACACCTTC. The chain uses TRBV13 and TRBJ1-2, with D unresolved. CDR1 is PRHDT, CDR2 FYEKMQ, per germline (reference sequence). The CDR3 spans 13 residues. The V gene lost 2 bases and the J gene lost 2 bases, with 6 bases spanning the gap.

For this clone: The same CDR3 can be traced to other DNA sequences in this sample. The rearrangement joins TRBV18 to TRBJ1-4; D is undetermined. The V and J ends lost 3 bases and 0 bases respectively, with 5 bases between them. Per germline, CDR1 KGHSH and CDR2 LQKENI. The CDR3 has 14 amino acids. CDR3 sequence (DNA): TGTGCCAGCTCACCGGGAGCAACTAATGAAAAACTGTTTTTT. Translating gives CASSPGATNEKLFF.

This chain links TRBV10-3 with TRBJ2-5; a weak D match, TRBD1 (6 bases). Trimming removed 4 bases at V and 2 bases at J, with 17 bases between. The CDR3 covers 16 residues. The V gene's germline CDR1 is ENHRY and CDR2 SYGVKD. The DNA for the CDR3 is TGTGCCATCAGTGTGGCAGGGGAAAACACACAAGAGACCCAGTACTTC. Protein sequence: CAISVAGENTQETQYF.

The J gene is TRBJ2-2, the V gene TRBV18; D is unresolved. V gave up 4 bases and J gave up 6 bases, with 18 bases separating them. This CDR3 spans 16 amino acids. Per the germline V gene, CDR1 is KGHSH and CDR2 is LQKENI. Written as DNA, the CDR3 is TGTGCCAGCTCACTATCCGACAAAGGATCTTCCGGGGAGCTGTTTTTT. Protein sequence: CASSLSDKGSSGELFF. Complete variable domain (other parts from reference TRBV18 and TRBJ2-2): NAGVMQNPRHLVRRRGQEARLRCSPMKGHSHVYWYRQLPEEGLKFMVYLQKENIIDESGMPKERFSAEFPKEGPSILRIQQVVRGDSAAYFCASSLSDKGSSGELFFGEGSRLTVL.

This sequence joins TRBV7-2 and TRBJ2-7; 9 bases map to TRBD1. This CDR3 is 13 amino acids long. Germline CDR1 is SGHTA and CDR2 is FQGNSA. After removal of 5 bases from V and 9 bases from J, the junction contained 8 bases not matched to a gene. CDR3 sequence (DNA): TGTGCCAGCAGCGGGACAGGGTTAATTGGGCAGTACTTC. Its protein is CASSGTGLIGQYF.

This clone has just one count. The chain links TRBV7-8 to TRBJ1-1, with TRBD1 as a possible D gene (5 bases). Germline V gene sequence: CDR1 SGHVS, CDR2 FQNEAQ. The CDR3 contains 13 residues. Trimming removed 1 base at V and 7 bases at J, with 10 bases between. CDR3 in amino acids: CASSLDRQSEAFF. The CDR3, as DNA: TGTGCCAGCAGCTTAGATCGACAGAGTGAAGCTTTCTTT.

This clone showed up just once. J is TRBJ2-7 and V is TRBV5-1; tentative D call: TRBD2 (6 bases). Trimming removed 4 bases from V and 2 bases from J, with 19 bases in between. The CDR3 runs to 16 residues. CDR1 is SGHRS, CDR2 YFSETQ, per germline. The CDR3 spells CASSVTAGTRTYEQYF. CDR3 in DNA: TGCGCCAGCAGCGTGACCGCCGGGACTCGAACCTACGAGCAGTACTTC.

The chain couples TRBV7-9 to TRBJ1-2; D call uncertain. Trimming took off 2 bases at V and 2 bases at J, with 9 bases between the two ends. The CDR3 contains 14 residues. Germline loops: CDR1 SEHNR, CDR2 FQNEAQ (reference sequence). The CDR3 here is CASSLMRQNYGYTF. The CDR3 nucleotides read TGTGCCAGCAGCTTAATGCGGCAGAACTATGGCTACACCTTC.

V and J are TRBV5-4 and TRBJ2-3; D may be TRBD2 (5 bases). The germline V gene encodes CDR1 SGHNT and CDR2 YYREEE (reference sequence). V lost 0 bases to trimming and J lost 4 bases, with 18 bases between them. CDR3 length: 17 amino acids. The CDR3 reads CASSLAFEGLQADTQYF. The DNA of the CDR3 is TGTGCCAGCAGCTTGGCCTTCGAGGGCCTGCAGGCAGATACGCAGTATTTT.

V and J are TRBV30 and TRBJ1-1; 9 bases are shared with TRBD1. The germline V gene encodes CDR1 GTSNPN and CDR2 SVGIG (reference sequence). The CDR3 loop spans 13 amino acids. After removal of 5 bases from V and 1 base from J, the junction contained 2 bases not matched to a gene. The CDR3, as DNA: TGTGCCTGGGACAGGGGGGGGAACACTGAAGCTTTCTTT. It encodes CAWDRGGNTEAFF.

In its sample, this clone was seen once. V usage is TRBV3-1 (or the pseudogene TRBV3-2) and J usage is TRBJ2-1; 12 nucleotides align to TRBD1. Germline-derived CDR1 and CDR2 are LGHDT and YNNKEL (reference sequence). The CDR3 length is 14 residues. V lost 1 base, J lost 14 bases, and 6 bases stayed unmatched. DNA for the CDR3: TGTGCCAGCAGCCAAGGGGGACAGGGGGCGAAGGAGTTCTTC. This codes for CASSQGGQGAKEFF.

V and J are TRBV5-1 and TRBJ2-2; D is perhaps TRBD1 (6 bases). The CDR3 loop spans 14 amino acids. Looked up from germline, CDR1 is SGHRS and CDR2 is YFSETQ. V was clipped by 7 bases and J by 2 bases, with 12 bases between them. The CDR3 DNA follows: TGCGCCAGCTCCCGGGACACTAACACCGGGGAGCTGTTTTTT. Its protein product is CASSRDTNTGELFF. Drawing the rest from reference TRBV5-1 and TRBJ2-2, the complete variable domain is KAGVTQTPRYLIKTRGQQVTLSCSPISGHRSVSWYQQTPGQGLQFLFEYFSETQRNKGNFPGRFSGRQFSNSRSEMNVSTLELGDSALYLCASSRDTNTGELFFGEGSRLTVL.

The gene calls are TRBV28 and TRBJ2-1, with 9 bases aligning to TRBD1. The germline gives CDR1 MDHEN, CDR2 SYDVKM. J gave up 8 bases and V 5 bases, and 4 bases lay outside the gene matches. This CDR3 contains 13 residues. Here the CDR3 reads CASSKTGGYEQFF. The CDR3 DNA reads as TGTGCCAGCAGTAAGACAGGGGGTTATGAGCAGTTCTTC.

The rearrangement uses TRBV28 and TRBJ2-1; 7 bases line up with TRBD1. The trim removed 7 bases at V and 6 bases at J, leaving 12 bases unmatched. In germline, CDR1 is MDHEN, CDR2 SYDVKM. This CDR3 has 15 amino acids. The CDR3 reads CASTQGGRGPNEQFF. CDR3 sequence (DNA): TGTGCCAGCACCCAAGGGGGCCGGGGACCCAATGAGCAGTTCTTC.

This clone was detected a few times. J is TRBJ2-7 and V is TRBV7-8, with TRBD1 identical over 8 bases. The CDR3 runs 17 residues. Unmatched junction bases numbered 9, after V lost 1 base and J lost 1 base. Germline V lookup: CDR1 SGHVS, CDR2 FQNEAQ. Here the CDR3 reads CASSLDLVGQGSYEQYF. CDR3 nucleotide sequence: TGTGCCAGCAGCTTAGACCTGGTCGGACAGGGTTCCTACGAGCAGTACTTC.

This clone has just one count. This chain links TRBV21-1 with TRBJ1-2; TRBD1 is taken as the D call from the table, unchecked against the DNA. TRBV21-1 is a pseudogene. The CDR3 runs 16 residues. The DNA for the CDR3 is TGTGCCAGCAGCAAACCGGGACACTTACCTAACTATGGCTACACCTTC. It specifies CASSKPGHLPNYGYTF.

The V call is TRBV19, the J call TRBJ1-1, with TRBD1 matching 8 bases. Germline CDR1 and CDR2: LNHDA and SQIVND (reference sequence). This CDR3 has 13 residues. Trimming at V came to 6 bases and at J to 3 bases, leaving 3 bases not matched to a gene. The CDR3 sequence: CASSGQGDTEAFF. The CDR3 DNA reads TGTGCCAGTAGCGGACAGGGAGACACTGAAGCTTTCTTT.

J is TRBJ2-3 and V is TRBV28; D may be TRBD1 (6 bases). Germline V gene sequence: CDR1 MDHEN, CDR2 SYDVKM. There are 15 residues in the CDR3. Trimming cost V 3 bases and J 0 bases, with 10 bases left between them. CDR3 coding DNA: TGTGCCAGCAGTTTCCGACAGGTCAGCACAGATACGCAGTATTTT. Translated, it gives CASSFRQVSTDTQYF.

This clone was seen a single time. The CDR3 sequence is CASSPGTGFGQPQHF. As DNA, the CDR3 is TGTGCCAGCAGTCCCGGGACAGGGTTTGGGCAGCCCCAGCATTTT. This chain uses TRBV28 with TRBJ1-5; 9 bases match TRBD1. This CDR3 contains 15 residues. Germline V gene data show CDR1 as MDHEN and CDR2 as SYDVKM. J was trimmed by 7 bases and V by 5 bases; bases with no gene match: 9.

This rearrangement joins TRBV5-6 to TRBJ1-2, with D uncertain. CDR3 length equals 15 residues. Germline assignment: CDR1 SGHDT and CDR2 YYEEEE. Trimming removed 1 base from V and 5 bases from J, with 15 bases in between. The CDR3 protein is CASSLYQIAGYGYTF. The DNA of the CDR3 is TGTGCCAGCAGCTTGTACCAAATTGCGGGGTATGGCTACACCTTC.

The chain links TRBV30 to TRBJ2-1; D gene ambiguous. The CDR3 consists of 12 residues. Looked up from germline, CDR1 is GTSNPN and CDR2 is SVGIG (reference sequence). Trimming removed 7 bases from V and 0 bases from J, with 7 bases in between. CDR3 sequence: CASVHSYNEQFF. The DNA of the CDR3 is TGTGCCTCAGTCCACTCCTACAATGAGCAGTTCTTC.

This sequence joins TRBV2 and TRBJ1-1; D might be TRBD1 (6 bases). Germline V gene data show CDR1 as SNHLY and CDR2 as FYNNEI. Trimming cost V 6 bases and J 6 bases, with 11 bases left between them. The CDR3 consists of 12 residues. The CDR3 bases are TGTGCCAGCAGAATACAGGGATCTGAAGCTTTCTTT. Translated, it gives CASRIQGSEAFF.

V gene TRBV7-2 combines with J gene TRBJ2-1, with 7 bases aligning to TRBD2. This CDR3 contains 14 residues. Trimming cost V 2 bases and J 9 bases; bases outside gene matches: 7. Germline CDR1 is SGHTA and CDR2 is FQGNSA. DNA of the CDR3: TGTGCCAGCAGCTTAAACAGACTAGCTAGTGAGCAGTTCTTC. Protein: CASSLNRLASEQFF.